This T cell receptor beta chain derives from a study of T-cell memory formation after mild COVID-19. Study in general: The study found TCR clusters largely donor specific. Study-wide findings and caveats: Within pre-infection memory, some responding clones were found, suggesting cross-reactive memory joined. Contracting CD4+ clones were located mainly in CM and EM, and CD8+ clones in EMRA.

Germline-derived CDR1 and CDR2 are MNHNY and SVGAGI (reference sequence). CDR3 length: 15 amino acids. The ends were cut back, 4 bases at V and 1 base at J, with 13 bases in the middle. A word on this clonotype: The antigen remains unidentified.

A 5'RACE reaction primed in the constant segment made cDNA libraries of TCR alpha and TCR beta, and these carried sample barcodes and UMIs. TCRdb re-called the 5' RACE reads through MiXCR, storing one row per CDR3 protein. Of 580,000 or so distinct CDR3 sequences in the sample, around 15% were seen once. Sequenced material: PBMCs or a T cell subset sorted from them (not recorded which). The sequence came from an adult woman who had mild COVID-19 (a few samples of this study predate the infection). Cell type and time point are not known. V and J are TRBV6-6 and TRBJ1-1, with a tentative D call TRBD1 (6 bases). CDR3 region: CASSSRTVKNTEAFF. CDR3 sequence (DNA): TGTGCCAGCAGTTCACGGACAGTGAAGAACACTGAAGCTTTCTTT.